This T cell receptor (beta chain) comes out of a study of cytomegalovirus exposure and HLA in healthy donors. Study details: There were about 85 million unique TCRs (from HLA-typed donors) in an early data release.

Comments on this clone: The antigen is undetermined.

Whole-study results and caveats: DRB1 had the most TCR associations and HLA-C the fewest, a later analysis found, with rates varying by HLA locus. TRBV6-2, TRBV6-3 and some other V segments were excluded as indistinguishable.

Vbeta (60) and Jbeta (13) primers were used in the PCR. Here immunoSEQ multiplex PCR was the method, and the copy in TCRdb shows in-frame clones only, minus some. Among fewer than 130,000 clones listed, over 60% were seen once. There are 13 residues in the CDR3. Germline lookup yields CDR1 MNHEY and CDR2 SMNVEV (reference sequence). Trimming removed 3 bases from V and 15 bases from J; junction bases left unmatched: 6. The V and J genes are TRBV27 and TRBJ2-1, with 12 bases fitting TRBD2. Input material: PBMCs. This TCR came from a woman aged 60-75 years in good health and CMV-seropositive. The CDR3 loop is CASSLTSGSHGFF. CDR3 bases: TGTGCCAGCAGTTTGACTAGCGGGAGTCACGGGTTCTTC.